This TCR beta chain was obtained from a study of response to subunit inactivated influenza vaccine. In this sample, this clonotype turned up many times. One entry per CDR3 protein results from TCRdb running MiXCR on the RT-PCR reads. The data show 500,000 to 600,000 distinct CDR3 sequences, about 8% seen once. The V and J ends lost 2 bases and 6 bases respectively, with 13 bases between them. Per germline, CDR1 SGHTA and CDR2 FQGTGA. The CDR3 totals 14 residues. This chain joins TRBV7-3 and TRBJ1-1, with a tentative D call TRBD1 (6 bases). The sample consisted of PBMCs from blood, taken around 25 months after vaccination. This receptor was identified in a man aged 50 to 75 who received an inactivated influenza vaccine. CDR3 amino acids: CASSLSDGGAEAFF. CDR3 DNA sequence: TGTGCCAGCAGCTTATCTGATGGGGGCGCTGAAGCTTTCTTT.